These 7 T cell receptor beta chains originate from one sample sequenced in a study of blood T cell repertoires in COVID-19. The repertoire was sequenced with immunoSEQ multiplex PCR; TCRdb's copy has only in-frame clones and lacks some. The sample gives about 76,000 clones, under 85% of which show up once; 21% is in the top ten. Specimen: peripheral blood. The receptors were gathered from a man aged 65-85 years with acute or convalescent COVID-19.

This sequence joins TRBV6-5 and TRBJ2-7; 11 positions match TRBD2. The germline CDR1 and CDR2 sequences are MNHEY and SVGAGI. The J segment lost 4 bases and the V segment lost 6 bases, leaving 5 bases of the junction unmatched. The CDR3 is 14 amino acids. The CDR3 protein is CASRGTSGRYEQYF. The CDR3 DNA reads as TGTGCCAGCAGGGGGACTAGCGGAAGATACGAGCAGTACTTC.

V is TRBV10-3 and J is TRBJ1-2; no clear D. CDR3 length equals 14 residues. V was clipped by 7 bases and J by 6 bases, with 18 bases between them. The germline V gene has CDR1 ENHRY and CDR2 SYGVKD. CDR3 protein: CAITEGRQEDGYTF. CDR3 sequence (DNA): TGTGCCATCACCGAGGGCAGGCAAGAGGATGGCTACACCTTC.

This sequence joins TRBV28 and TRBJ2-2; D perhaps matches TRBD2 (6 bases). The V gene lost 8 bases and the J gene lost 8 bases, with 9 bases spanning the gap. The germline V gene encodes CDR1 MDHEN and CDR2 SYDVKM. This CDR3 is 11 amino acids long. DNA for the CDR3: TGTGCCAGCGGGACTTGGGGGGAGCTGTTTTTT. Amino acids: CASGTWGELFF. Supplemented by reference TRBV28 and TRBJ2-2, the full variable domain reads DVKVTQSSRYLVKRTGEKVFLECVQDMDHENMFWYRQDPGLGLRLIYFSYDVKMKEKGDIPEGYSVSREKKERFSLILESASTNQTSMYLCASGTWGELFFGEGSRLTVL.

The rearrangement links TRBV27 to TRBJ1-1; 7 bases agree with TRBD1. After removal of 5 bases from V and 0 bases from J, the junction contained 12 bases not matched to a gene. This CDR3 contains 17 residues. Germline assignment: CDR1 MNHEY and CDR2 SMNVEV (reference sequence). CDR3 loop: CASSVSGTDYMNTEAFF. The DNA for the CDR3 is TGTGCCAGCAGTGTTTCCGGGACAGACTACATGAACACTGAAGCTTTCTTT.

This chain uses TRBV27 with TRBJ2-7, with TRBD1 identical over 7 bases. CDR3 length: 15 amino acids. V gave up 5 bases and J gave up 3 bases; unmatched junction bases: 10. Germline V lookup: CDR1 MNHEY, CDR2 SMNVEV (reference sequence). As DNA, the CDR3 is TGTGCCAGCAGTCTAACCCTAGGGACAGTCTACGAGCAGTACTTC. Its translation: CASSLTLGTVYEQYF.

The V and J genes are TRBV3-1 (or the pseudogene TRBV3-2) and TRBJ2-7, with TRBD2 matching over 9 bases. V lost 0 bases, J lost 11 bases, and 11 bases stayed unmatched. Looked up from germline, CDR1 is LGHDT and CDR2 is YNNKEL (reference sequence). This CDR3 has 15 residues. DNA of the CDR3: TGTGCCAGCAGCCAAGATCGGTCTAGCGGGACCCGAGAGTACTTC. Translation gives CASSQDRSSGTREYF.

The J gene is TRBJ2-1, the V gene TRBV5-1; 9 nucleotides agree with TRBD2. Germline V CDR1 and CDR2: SGHRS, YFSETQ. With 4 bases clipped from V and 4 bases from J, the junction kept 9 bases outside the gene matches. This CDR3 region has 16 residues. CDR3 region: CASSRSGSGGYNEQFF. In DNA, the CDR3 is TGCGCCAGCAGCCGTAGCGGGAGCGGGGGATACAATGAGCAGTTCTTC.